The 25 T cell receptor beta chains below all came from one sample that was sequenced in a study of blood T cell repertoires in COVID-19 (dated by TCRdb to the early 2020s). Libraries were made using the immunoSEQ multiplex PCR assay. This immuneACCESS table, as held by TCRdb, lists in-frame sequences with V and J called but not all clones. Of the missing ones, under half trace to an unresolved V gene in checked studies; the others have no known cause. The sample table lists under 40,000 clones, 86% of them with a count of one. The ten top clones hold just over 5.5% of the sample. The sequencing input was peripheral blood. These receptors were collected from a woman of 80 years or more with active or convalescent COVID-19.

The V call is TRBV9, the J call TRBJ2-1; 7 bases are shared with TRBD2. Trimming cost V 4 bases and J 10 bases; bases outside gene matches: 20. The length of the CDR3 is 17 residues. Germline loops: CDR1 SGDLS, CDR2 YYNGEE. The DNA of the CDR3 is TGTGCCAGCAGCTTAAAAGATGAAGTGCGGGGGTCCCAGGAGCAGTTCTTC. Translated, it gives CASSLKDEVRGSQEQFF.

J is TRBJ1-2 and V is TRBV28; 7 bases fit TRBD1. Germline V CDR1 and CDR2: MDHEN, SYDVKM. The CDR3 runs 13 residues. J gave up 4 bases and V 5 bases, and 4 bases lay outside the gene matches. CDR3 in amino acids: CASSEYRGYGYTF. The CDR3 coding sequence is TGTGCCAGCAGTGAATACAGGGGCTATGGCTACACCTTC.

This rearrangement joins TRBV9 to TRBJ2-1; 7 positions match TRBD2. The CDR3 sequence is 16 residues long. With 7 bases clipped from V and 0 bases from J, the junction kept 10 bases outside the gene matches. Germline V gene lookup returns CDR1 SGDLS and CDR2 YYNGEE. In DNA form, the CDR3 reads TGTGCCAGCCGCCCCTGGCTAGCGGTCTCCTACAATGAGCAGTTCTTC. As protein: CASRPWLAVSYNEQFF.

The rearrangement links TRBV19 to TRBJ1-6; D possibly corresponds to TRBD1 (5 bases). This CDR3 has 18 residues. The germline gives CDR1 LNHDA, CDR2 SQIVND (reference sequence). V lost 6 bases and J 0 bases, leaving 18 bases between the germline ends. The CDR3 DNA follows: TGTGCCAGTAGCCCAGAAGGGACTGGGAGCTCCTATAATTCACCCCTCCACTTT. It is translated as CASSPEGTGSSYNSPLHF.

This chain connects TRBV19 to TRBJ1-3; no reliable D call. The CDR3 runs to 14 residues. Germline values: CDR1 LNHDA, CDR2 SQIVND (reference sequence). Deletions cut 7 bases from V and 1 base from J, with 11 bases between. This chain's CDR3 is CASKEQISGNTIYF. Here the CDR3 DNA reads TGTGCCAGTAAAGAACAGATATCTGGAAACACCATATATTTT.

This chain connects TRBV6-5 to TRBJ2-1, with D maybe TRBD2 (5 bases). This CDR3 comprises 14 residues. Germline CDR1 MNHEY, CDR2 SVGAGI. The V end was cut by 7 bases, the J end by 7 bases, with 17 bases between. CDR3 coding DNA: TGTGCCAGCACACGCTTTGGTGGGAGAAATGAGCAGTTCTTC. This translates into CASTRFGGRNEQFF.

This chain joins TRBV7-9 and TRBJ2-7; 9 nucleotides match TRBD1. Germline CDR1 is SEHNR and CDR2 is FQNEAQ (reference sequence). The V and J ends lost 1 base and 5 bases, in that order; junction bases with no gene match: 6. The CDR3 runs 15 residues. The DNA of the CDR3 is TGTGCCAGCAGCTTAGGGGACAGGGTTCGCGACGAGCAGTACTTC. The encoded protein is CASSLGDRVRDEQYF.

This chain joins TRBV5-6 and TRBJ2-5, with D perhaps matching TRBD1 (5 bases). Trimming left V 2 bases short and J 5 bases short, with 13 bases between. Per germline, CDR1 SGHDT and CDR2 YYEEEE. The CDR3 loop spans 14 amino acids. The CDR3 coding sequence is TGTGCCAGCAGCTTAGGGTCCAAGGGGGAGACCCAGTACTTC. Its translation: CASSLGSKGETQYF.

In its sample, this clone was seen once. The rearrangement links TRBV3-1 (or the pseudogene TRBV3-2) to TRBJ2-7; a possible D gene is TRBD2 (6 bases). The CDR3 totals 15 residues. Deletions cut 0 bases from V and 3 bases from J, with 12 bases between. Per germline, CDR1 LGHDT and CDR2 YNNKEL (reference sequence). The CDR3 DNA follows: TGTGCCAGCAGCCAAGATCCGACTAGGGGCTACGAGCAGTACTTC. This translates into CASSQDPTRGYEQYF.

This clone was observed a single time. This CDR3 is CATSRDVTSGGLYNEQFF. In DNA form, the CDR3 reads TGTGCCACCAGCAGAGATGTGACTAGCGGGGGCCTTTACAATGAGCAGTTCTTC. This chain connects TRBV15 to TRBJ2-1; 12 positions agree with TRBD2. The germline V gene has CDR1 LNHNV and CDR2 YYDKDF (reference sequence). Losses at the gene ends were 0 bases for V and 4 bases for J; bases not matched to a gene: 7. CDR3 length: 18 amino acids.

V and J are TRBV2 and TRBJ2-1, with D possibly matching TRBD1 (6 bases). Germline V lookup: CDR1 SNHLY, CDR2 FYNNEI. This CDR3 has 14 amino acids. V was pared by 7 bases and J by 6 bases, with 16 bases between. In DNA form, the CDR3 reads TGTGCCAGCAACTCAGGGGCCGGTGCCAATGAGCAGTTCTTC. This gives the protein CASNSGAGANEQFF.

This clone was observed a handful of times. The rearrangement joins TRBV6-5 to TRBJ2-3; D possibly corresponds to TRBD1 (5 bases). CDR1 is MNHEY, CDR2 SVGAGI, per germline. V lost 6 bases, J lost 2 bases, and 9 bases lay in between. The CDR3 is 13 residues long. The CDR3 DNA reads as TGTGCCAGCAGGACAGACTCCACAGATACGCAGTATTTT. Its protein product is CASRTDSTDTQYF.

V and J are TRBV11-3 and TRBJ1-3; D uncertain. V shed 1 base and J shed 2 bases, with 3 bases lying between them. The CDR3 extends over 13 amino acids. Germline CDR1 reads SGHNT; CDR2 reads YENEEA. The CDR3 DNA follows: TGTGCCAGCAGCTTAGGGCCTGGAAACACCATATATTTT. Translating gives CASSLGPGNTIYF.

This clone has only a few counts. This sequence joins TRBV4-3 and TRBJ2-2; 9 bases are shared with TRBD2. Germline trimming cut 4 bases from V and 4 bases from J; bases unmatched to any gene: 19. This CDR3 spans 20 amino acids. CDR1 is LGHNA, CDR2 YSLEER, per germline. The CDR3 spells CASSPRGAGGQAGGTGELFF. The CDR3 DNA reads TGCGCCAGCAGCCCCCGGGGGGCGGGAGGGCAGGCCGGTGGCACCGGGGAGCTGTTTTTT.

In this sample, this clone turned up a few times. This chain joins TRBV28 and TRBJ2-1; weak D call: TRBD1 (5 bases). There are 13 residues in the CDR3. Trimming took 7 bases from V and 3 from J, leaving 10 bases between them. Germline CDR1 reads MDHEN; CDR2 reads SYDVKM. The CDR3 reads CASTDTDYNEQFF. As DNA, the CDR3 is TGTGCCAGCACGGACACGGACTACAATGAGCAGTTCTTC.

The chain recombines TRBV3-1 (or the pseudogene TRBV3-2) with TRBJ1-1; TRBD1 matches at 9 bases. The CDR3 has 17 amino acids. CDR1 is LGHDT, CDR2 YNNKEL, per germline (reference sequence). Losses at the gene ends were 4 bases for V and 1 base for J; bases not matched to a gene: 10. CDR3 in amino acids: CASSPRVTGGSNTEAFF. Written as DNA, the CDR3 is TGTGCCAGCAGCCCCCGGGTGACAGGGGGATCGAACACTGAAGCTTTCTTT.

In DNA, the CDR3 is TGTGCCAGCAGCCCCGGGACAGCCAGCAATCAGCCCCAGCATTTT. It translates to CASSPGTASNQPQHF. This sequence joins TRBV2 and TRBJ1-5, with 7 bases identical to TRBD1. The CDR3 contains 15 residues. CDR1 and CDR2 (germline): SNHLY, FYNNEI. Germline trimming cut 6 bases from V and 1 base from J; bases unmatched to any gene: 6.

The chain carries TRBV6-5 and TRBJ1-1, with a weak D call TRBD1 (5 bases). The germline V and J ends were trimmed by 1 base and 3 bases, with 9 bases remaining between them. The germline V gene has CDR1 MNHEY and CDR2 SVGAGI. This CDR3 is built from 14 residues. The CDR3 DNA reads TGTGCCAGCAGTTACTTTACAGGAGACACTGAAGCTTTCTTT. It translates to CASSYFTGDTEAFF.

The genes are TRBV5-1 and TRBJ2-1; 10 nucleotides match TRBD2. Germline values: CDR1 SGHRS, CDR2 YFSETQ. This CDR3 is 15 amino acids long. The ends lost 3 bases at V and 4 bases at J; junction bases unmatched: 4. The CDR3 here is CASSWTSGAYNEQFF. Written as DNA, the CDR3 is TGCGCCAGCAGCTGGACTAGCGGAGCATACAATGAGCAGTTCTTC.

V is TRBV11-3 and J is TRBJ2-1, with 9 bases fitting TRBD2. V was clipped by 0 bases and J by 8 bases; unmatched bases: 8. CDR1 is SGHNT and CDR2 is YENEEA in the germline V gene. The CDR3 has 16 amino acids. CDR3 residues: CASSLDGRGGRDEQFF. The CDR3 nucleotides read TGTGCCAGCAGCTTAGATGGGCGGGGGGGCAGAGATGAGCAGTTCTTC.

CDR3 in amino acids: CASSRGAGVLIGELFF. CDR3 in DNA: TGCGCCAGCAGCCGCGGGGCGGGAGTCTTAATCGGGGAGCTGTTTTTT. The chain couples TRBV5-1 to TRBJ2-2; 7 bases match TRBD2. In germline, CDR1 is SGHRS, CDR2 YFSETQ. The CDR3 is 16 residues long. V lost 4 bases, J lost 7 bases, and 13 bases stayed unmatched.

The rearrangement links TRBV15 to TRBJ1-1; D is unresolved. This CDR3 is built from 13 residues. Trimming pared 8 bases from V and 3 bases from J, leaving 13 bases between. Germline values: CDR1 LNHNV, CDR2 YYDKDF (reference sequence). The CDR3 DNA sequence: TGTGCCACCTCTTCTCGGAGGGACACTGAAGCTTTCTTT. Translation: CATSSRRDTEAFF.

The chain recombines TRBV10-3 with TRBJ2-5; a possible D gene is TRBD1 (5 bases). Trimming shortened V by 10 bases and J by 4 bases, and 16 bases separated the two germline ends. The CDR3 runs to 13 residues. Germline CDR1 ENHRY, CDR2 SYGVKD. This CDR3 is CATQGFPRETQYF. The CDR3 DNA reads TGTGCCACCCAGGGATTTCCCCGAGAGACCCAGTACTTC.

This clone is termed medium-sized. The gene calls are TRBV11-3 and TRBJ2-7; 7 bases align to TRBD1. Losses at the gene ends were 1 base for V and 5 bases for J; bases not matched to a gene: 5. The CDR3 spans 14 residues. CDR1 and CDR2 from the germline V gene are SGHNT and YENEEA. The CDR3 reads CASSLGDREHEQYF. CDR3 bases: TGTGCCAGCAGCTTAGGAGACAGGGAACACGAGCAGTACTTC. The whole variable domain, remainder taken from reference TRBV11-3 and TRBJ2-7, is EAGVVQSPRYKIIEKKQPVAFWCNPISGHNTLYWYLQNLGQGPELLIRYENEEAVDDSQLPKDRFSAERLKGVDSTLKIQPAELGDSAVYLCASSLGDREHEQYFGPGTRLTVT.

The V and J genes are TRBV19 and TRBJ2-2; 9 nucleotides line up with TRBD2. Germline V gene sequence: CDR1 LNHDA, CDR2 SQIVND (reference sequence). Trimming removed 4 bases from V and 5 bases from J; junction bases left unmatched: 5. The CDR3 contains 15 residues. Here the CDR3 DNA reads TGTGCCAGTAGTAATAGCGGGAGTCAAACCGGGGAGCTGTTTTTT. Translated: CASSNSGSQTGELFF.